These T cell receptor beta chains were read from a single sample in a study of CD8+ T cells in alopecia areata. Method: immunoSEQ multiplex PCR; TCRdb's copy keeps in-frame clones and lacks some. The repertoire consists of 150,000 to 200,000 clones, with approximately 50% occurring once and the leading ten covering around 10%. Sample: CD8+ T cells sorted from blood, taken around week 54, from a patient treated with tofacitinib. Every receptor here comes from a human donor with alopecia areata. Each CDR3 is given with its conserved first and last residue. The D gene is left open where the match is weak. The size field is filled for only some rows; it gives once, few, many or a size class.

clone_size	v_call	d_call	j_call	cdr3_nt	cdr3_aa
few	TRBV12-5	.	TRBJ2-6	TGTGCTAGTGGTTTGGCTGGGGCTGGGGCCAACGTCCTGACTTTC	CASGLAGAGANVLTF
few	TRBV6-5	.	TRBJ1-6	TGTGCCAGCAGGAAGGGACGGCAGAATTCACCCCTCCACTTT	CASRKGRQNSPLHF
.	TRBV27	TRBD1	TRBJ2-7	TGTGCCAGCAGTTCCCTCCCGGGACAGGGTACCTACGAGCAGTACTTC	CASSSLPGQGTYEQYF
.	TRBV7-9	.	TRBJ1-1	TGTGCCAGCAAGGATCAGTGGACTGAAGCTTTCTTT	CASKDQWTEAFF
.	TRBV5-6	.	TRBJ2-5	TGTGCCAGCAGCGGAAACCTAGCGGAGACCCAGTACTTC	CASSGNLAETQYF
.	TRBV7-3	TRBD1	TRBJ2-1	TGTGCCAGCAGCTTGACAGGGGGCGCGGATGAGCAGTTCTTC	CASSLTGGADEQFF
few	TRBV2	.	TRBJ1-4	TGTGCCAGCAGTGGACAGAATGATGAAAAACTGTTTTTT	CASSGQNDEKLFF
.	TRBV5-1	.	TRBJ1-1	TGCGCCAGCAGCTTAACAGGGAACACTGAAGCTTTCTTT	CASSLTGNTEAFF
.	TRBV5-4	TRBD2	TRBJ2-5	TGTGCCAGCAGCTTGGGCCTAGCGGGGGAGGACAAAGAGACCCAGTACTTC	CASSLGLAGEDKETQYF
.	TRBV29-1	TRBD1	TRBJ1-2	TGCAGCGTTCAAGCTTCCGGGACAGTAGGATACTCTAACTATGGCTACACCTTC	CSVQASGTVGYSNYGYTF
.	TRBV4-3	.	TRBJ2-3	TGCGCCAGCAGCCAAGATTCGAGGAGCACAGATACGCAGTATTTT	CASSQDSRSTDTQYF
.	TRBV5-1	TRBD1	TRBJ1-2	TGCGCCAGCAGCTTGGCCCAGGGGGCCAACTATGGCTACACCTTC	CASSLAQGANYGYTF
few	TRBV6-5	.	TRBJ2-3	TGTGCCAGCAGTTACTCCCCCGGGTCTGGGACAGATACGCAGTATTTT	CASSYSPGSGTDTQYF
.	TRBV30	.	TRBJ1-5	TGTGCCTGGGGTCGGGGGCATTTT	CAWGRGHF
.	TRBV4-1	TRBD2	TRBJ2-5	TGCGCCAGCAGCTACTGGGAGCGGGGGGAAGAGACCCAGTACTTC	CASSYWERGEETQYF
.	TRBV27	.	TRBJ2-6	TGTGCCAGCATTGGTAAGGTCCCCAACGACCCGTCTGGGGCCAACGTCCTGACTTTC	CASIGKVPNDPSGANVLTF
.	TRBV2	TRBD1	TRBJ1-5	TGTGCCAGCAGCTTCGGACAGGGGGCGGGTCAGCCCCAGCATTTT	CASSFGQGAGQPQHF
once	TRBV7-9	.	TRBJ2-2	TGTGCCAGCAGCCTTCCGCCGGGGAAGGGGACTCCGGGGGAGCTGTTTTTT	CASSLPPGKGTPGELFF
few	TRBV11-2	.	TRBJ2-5	TGTGCCAGCAGCTTAAGACCCTCGGAGACCCAGTACTTC	CASSLRPSETQYF
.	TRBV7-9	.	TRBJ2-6	TGTGCCAGCAGCTTGGCCAGGCTCTCTGGGGCCAACGTCCTGACTTTC	CASSLARLSGANVLTF
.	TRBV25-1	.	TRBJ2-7	TGTGCCAGCAGTGGGCCTGGACTGTACGAGCAGTACTTC	CASSGPGLYEQYF
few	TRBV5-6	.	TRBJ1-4	TGTGCCAGCAGCTTGAGAGGTGCTAATGAAAAACTGTTTTTT	CASSLRGANEKLFF
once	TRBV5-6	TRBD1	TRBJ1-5	TGTGCCAGCAGTTATTCGACAGGGAGAGACAATCAGCCCCAGCATTTT	CASSYSTGRDNQPQHF
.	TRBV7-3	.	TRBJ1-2	TGTGCCAGCAGCTCTCGGGCTTTCGACGGCTACACCTTC	CASSSRAFDGYTF
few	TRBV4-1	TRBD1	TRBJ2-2	TGCGCCAGCCGGGACAGGGGGCGGTCCGGGGAGCTGTTTTTT	CASRDRGRSGELFF
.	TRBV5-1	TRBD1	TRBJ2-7	TGCGCCAGCAGTTCTCTCGACAGGGACAACGAGCAGTACTTC	CASSSLDRDNEQYF
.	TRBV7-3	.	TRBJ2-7	TGTGCCAGCAGCCTCGATGGGACCTCCTACGAGCAGTACTTC	CASSLDGTSYEQYF
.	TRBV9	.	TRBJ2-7	TGTGCCAGCAGCGCCCAGGGGGGGTCCTACGAGCAGTACTTC	CASSAQGGSYEQYF
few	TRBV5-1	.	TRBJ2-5	TGCGCCAGCAGCTTAGTTGGGGGGCTCCAAGAGACCCAGTACTTC	CASSLVGGLQETQYF
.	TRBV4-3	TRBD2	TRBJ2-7	TGCGCCAGCAGCCTAATCAGAAGCGGGGGGTCCTACGAGCAGTACTTC	CASSLIRSGGSYEQYF
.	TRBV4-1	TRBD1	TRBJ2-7	TGCGCCAGCAGCCCGGGACAGGGTGGGGACTACGAGCAGTACTTC	CASSPGQGGDYEQYF
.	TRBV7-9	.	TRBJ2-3	TGTGCCAGCAGCTTTATGGTAGACACGCAGTATTTT	CASSFMVDTQYF
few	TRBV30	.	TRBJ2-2	TGTGCCTGGAGCCGGCCAGGGCGGGACACCGGGGAGCTGTTTTTT	CAWSRPGRDTGELFF
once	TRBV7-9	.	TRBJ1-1	TGTGCCAGCAGTCCGGGGTTTATGAACACTGAAGCTTTCTTT	CASSPGFMNTEAFF
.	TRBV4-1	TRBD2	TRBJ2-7	TGCGCCAGCAGCCAAGTACTAGCGGGGGGGCGAGAGCAGTACTTC	CASSQVLAGGREQYF
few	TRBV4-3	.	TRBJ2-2	TGCGCCAGCAGCCAAGTCACGGGGTCCGGGGAGCTGTTTTTT	CASSQVTGSGELFF
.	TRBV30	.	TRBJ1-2	TGTGCCTGGAGTGTACTTCAGGATGGCTACACCTTC	CAWSVLQDGYTF
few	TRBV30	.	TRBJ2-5	TGTGCCTGGGGGGGACTCCAAGAGACCCAGTACTTC	CAWGGLQETQYF
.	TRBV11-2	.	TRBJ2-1	TGTGCCAGCAGCTTCGGAAACGGGGACGGGAAGTACAATGAGCAGTTCTTC	CASSFGNGDGKYNEQFF
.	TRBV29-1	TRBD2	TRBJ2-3	TGCAGCGTTGAAGGGGGGACTAGCGGGGACACAGATACGCAGTATTTT	CSVEGGTSGDTDTQYF
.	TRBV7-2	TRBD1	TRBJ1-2	TGTGCCAGCAGTCGGGACAGGGACTATGGCTACACCTTC	CASSRDRDYGYTF
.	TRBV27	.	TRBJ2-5	TGTGCCAGCAGTTCAGGTCAAATACGAGGGGAGACCCAGTACTTC	CASSSGQIRGETQYF
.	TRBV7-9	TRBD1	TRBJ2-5	TGTGCCAGCAGCGCAAACAGGGGCGGCGAGACCCAGTACTTC	CASSANRGGETQYF
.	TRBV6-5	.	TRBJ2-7	TGTGCCAGCAGTTACGATACAGGTATTGGCTACGAGCAGTACTTC	CASSYDTGIGYEQYF